This T cell receptor beta chain was recorded in a study of OX40 agonist ivuxolimab in advanced cancers. CDR1 is SEHNR, CDR2 FQNEAQ, per germline (reference sequence). The length of the CDR3 is 18 residues. Trimming removed 6 bases from V and 6 bases from J; junction bases left unmatched: 19. Generated by immunoSEQ multiplex PCR, the TCRdb table keeps only in-frame clones and is missing some. The sample holds about 50,000 clones; 88% are singletons and the top ten take 3% to 4.5%. This sequence originates from an adult with an advanced solid tumor such as melanoma, head and neck, liver or kidney cancer. The rearrangement uses TRBV7-9 and TRBJ1-1; 10 positions agree with TRBD1. This sample comprised CD4+ or CD8+ T cells sorted from blood, obtained in a trial of the OX40 agonist ivuxolimab. CDR3 nucleotide sequence: TGTGCCAGCAGAATTCCCGCGAGGACAGGGGGAGATCGAGCTGAAGCTTTCTTT. Protein: CASRIPARTGGDRAEAFF.